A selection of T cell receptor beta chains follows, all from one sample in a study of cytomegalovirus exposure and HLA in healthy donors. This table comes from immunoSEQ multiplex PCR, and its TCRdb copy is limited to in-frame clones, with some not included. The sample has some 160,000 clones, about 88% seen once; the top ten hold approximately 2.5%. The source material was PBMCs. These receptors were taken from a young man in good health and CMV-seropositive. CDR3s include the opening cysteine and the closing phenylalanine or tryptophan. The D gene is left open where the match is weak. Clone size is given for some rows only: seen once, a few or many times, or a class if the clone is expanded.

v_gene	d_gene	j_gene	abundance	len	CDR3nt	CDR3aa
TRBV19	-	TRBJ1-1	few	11	TGTGCCAGTCGACTGTACACTGAAGCTTTCTTT	CASRLYTEAFF
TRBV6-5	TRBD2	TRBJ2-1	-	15	TGTGCCAGCAGGGGAGGGCTAGCGGGATACAATGAGCAGTTCTTC	CASRGGLAGYNEQFF
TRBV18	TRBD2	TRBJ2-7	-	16	TGTGCCAGCTCACCCAGACTGACTAGCGGTCCCTACGAGCAGTACTTC	CASSPRLTSGPYEQYF
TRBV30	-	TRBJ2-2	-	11	TGTGCCTGGAGTGTACACGGGGAGCTGTTTTTT	CAWSVHGELFF
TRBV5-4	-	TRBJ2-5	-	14	TGTGCCAGCAGCTACGGGACAACGGTGGAGACCCAGTACTTC	CASSYGTTVETQYF
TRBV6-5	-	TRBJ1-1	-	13	TGTGCCAGCAGTTATGGGGGGGGCACTGAAGCTTTCTTT	CASSYGGGTEAFF
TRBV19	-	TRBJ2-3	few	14	TGTGCCAGTAGTACCGGACTACACACAGATACGCAGTATTTT	CASSTGLHTDTQYF
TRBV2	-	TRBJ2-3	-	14	TGTGCCAGCAGTGATGTCTCAGGGGCAGATACGCAGTATTTT	CASSDVSGADTQYF
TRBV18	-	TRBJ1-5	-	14	TGTGCCAGCTCACCACAGGAGAGCAATCAGCCCCAGCATTTT	CASSPQESNQPQHF
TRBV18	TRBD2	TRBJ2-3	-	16	TGTGCCAGCTCCAAGCCAGGAGCGGGAGCTACAGATACGCAGTATTTT	CASSKPGAGATDTQYF
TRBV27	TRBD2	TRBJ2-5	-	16	TGTGCCAGCAGTTTAAGGCTAGCGGGAGGGCCCGAGACCCAGTACTTC	CASSLRLAGGPETQYF
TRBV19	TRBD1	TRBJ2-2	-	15	TGTGCCAGTAGTATAGGTGGACAGGCCACCGGGGAGCTGTTTTTT	CASSIGGQATGELFF
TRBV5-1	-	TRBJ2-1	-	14	TGCGCCAGCGGCTTCAAACAGGGTTCCGACGAGCAGTTCTTC	CASGFKQGSDEQFF
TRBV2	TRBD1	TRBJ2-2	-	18	TGTGCCAGCAGCAGAAATAAACAGGGGCCTCAGAACACCGGGGAGCTGTTTTTT	CASSRNKQGPQNTGELFF
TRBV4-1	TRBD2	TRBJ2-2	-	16	TGCGCCAGCAGCCCGAGGCTAGCGGATAACACCGGGGAGCTGTTTTTT	CASSPRLADNTGELFF
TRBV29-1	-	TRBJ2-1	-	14	TGCAGCGTTGATAAAACCAGCTCCTACAATGAGCAGTTCTTC	CSVDKTSSYNEQFF
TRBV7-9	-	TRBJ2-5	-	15	TGTGCCAGCAGCTTAGCTGGGGCAGATCAAGAGACCCAGTACTTC	CASSLAGADQETQYF
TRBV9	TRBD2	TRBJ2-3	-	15	TGTGCCAGCAGCCCCGGGACTAGCGGCACAGATACGCAGTATTTT	CASSPGTSGTDTQYF
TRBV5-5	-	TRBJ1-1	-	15	TGTGCCAGCAGCTTATGGCAGATAACAAATACTGAAGCTTTCTTT	CASSLWQITNTEAFF
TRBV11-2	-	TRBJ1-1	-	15	TGTGCCAGCAGCTTGGAGTTCAGCGGGGCCCTTGGGGCTTTCTTT	CASSLEFSGALGAFF
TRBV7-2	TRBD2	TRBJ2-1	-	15	TGTGCCAGCAGCTTTGGCGGGAGCTCCTACAATGAGCAGTTCTTC	CASSFGGSSYNEQFF
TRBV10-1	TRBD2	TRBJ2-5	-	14	TGCGCCAGCAGTGAGTCACCGGGAGGAGAGACCCAGTACTTC	CASSESPGGETQYF
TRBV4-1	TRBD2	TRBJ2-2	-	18	TGCGCCAGCAGCTCGCAAGTACTAGCGGGAGGGCCGCACGGGGAGCTGTTTTTT	CASSSQVLAGGPHGELFF
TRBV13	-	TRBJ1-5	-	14	TGTGCCAGCAGCTTTGGGCGTCACAATCAGCCCCAGCATTTT	CASSFGRHNQPQHF
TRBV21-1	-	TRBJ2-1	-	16	TGTGCCAGCAGCGCCTTAGTGATTTATGGGGCCAATGAGCAGTTCTTC	CASSALVIYGANEQFF
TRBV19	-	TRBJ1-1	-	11	TGTGCCATACTCTCTTCAACTGAAGCTTTCTTT	CAILSSTEAFF
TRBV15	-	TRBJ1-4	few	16	TGTGCCACCAGCAGATTCGTTCGACATAACAATGAAAAACTGTTTTTT	CATSRFVRHNNEKLFF
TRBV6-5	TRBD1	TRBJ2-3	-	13	TGTGCCAGCAAACAGGGGGCAACAGATACGCAGTATTTT	CASKQGATDTQYF
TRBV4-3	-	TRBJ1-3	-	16	TGCGCCAGCAGCCAAGTTCAAGGGGCACCTGGAAACACCATATATTTT	CASSQVQGAPGNTIYF
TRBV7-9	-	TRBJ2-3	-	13	TGTGCCAGCAGCTTAGGGACAAGCGATACGCAGTATTTT	CASSLGTSDTQYF
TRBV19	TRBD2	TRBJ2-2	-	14	TGTGCCAGTAGTATACTAGCGGGACACGGGGAGCTGTTTTTT	CASSILAGHGELFF
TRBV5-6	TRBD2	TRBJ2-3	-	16	TGTGTCAGCACCTTGACTAGCGGGACTAGCACAGATACGCAGTATTTT	CVSTLTSGTSTDTQYF
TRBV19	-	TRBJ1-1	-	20	TGTGCCAGTAGTATTCGCGGTTTGGGAGTAGGGAAATATATGAACACTGAAGCTTTCTTT	CASSIRGLGVGKYMNTEAFF
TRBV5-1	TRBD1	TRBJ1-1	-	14	TGCGCCAGCACCTCCGGGACAGGGAACACTGAAGCTTTCTTT	CASTSGTGNTEAFF
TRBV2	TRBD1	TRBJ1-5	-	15	TGTGCCAGCAGTCGGACTGAGGACAGGGCTCAGCCCCAGCATTTT	CASSRTEDRAQPQHF
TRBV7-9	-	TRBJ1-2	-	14	TGTGCCAGCAGCTTGAGGAGGGGACACTATGGCTACACCTTC	CASSLRRGHYGYTF
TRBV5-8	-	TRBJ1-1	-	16	TGTGCCAGCAGCTTGGGAAGCACAGGGAGTAAGGCTGAAGCTTTCTTT	CASSLGSTGSKAEAFF
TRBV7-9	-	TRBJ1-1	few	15	TGTGCCAGCAGCTTAGTGCCAGGGGTCGTCTCTGAAGCTTTCTTT	CASSLVPGVVSEAFF
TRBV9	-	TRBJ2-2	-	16	TGTGCCAGCAGCGTAGGTGTCAGGGGCAATACCGGGGAGCTGTTTTTT	CASSVGVRGNTGELFF
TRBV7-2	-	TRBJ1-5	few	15	TGTGCCAGCAGCTCGGGGACACGGGAAAATCAGCCCCAGCATTTT	CASSSGTRENQPQHF
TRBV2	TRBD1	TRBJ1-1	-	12	TGTGCCAGCAGTTGGACAGGGAGCCAAGCTTTCTTT	CASSWTGSQAFF
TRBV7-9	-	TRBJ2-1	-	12	TGTGCCAGCAGCTTAGGCAGATCTGAGCAGTTCTTC	CASSLGRSEQFF
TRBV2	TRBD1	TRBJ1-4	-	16	TGTGCCAGCAGTGGGAGGACAGGGGGCAGTGGTGAAAAACTGTTTTTT	CASSGRTGGSGEKLFF
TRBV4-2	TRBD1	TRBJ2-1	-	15	TGTGCCAGCAGCCAAACCGGGACAGGGTACAATGAGCAGTTCTTC	CASSQTGTGYNEQFF
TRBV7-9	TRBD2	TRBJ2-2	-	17	TGTGCCAGCAGCTGGGGAAGGGAGCGGGGGAACACCGGGGAGCTGTTTTTT	CASSWGRERGNTGELFF
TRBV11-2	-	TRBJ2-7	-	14	TGTGCCAGCAGCTTAGATGTTTCAGCCTACGAGCAGTACTTC	CASSLDVSAYEQYF
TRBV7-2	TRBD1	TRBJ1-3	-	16	TGTGCCAGCAGCTTCCGTTTGACAGGGGCTGGAAACACCATATATTTT	CASSFRLTGAGNTIYF
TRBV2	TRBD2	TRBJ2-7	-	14	TGTGCCAGCAGTTGGGCCTTAGCGGGCTACGAGCAGTACTTC	CASSWALAGYEQYF
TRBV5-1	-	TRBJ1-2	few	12	TGCGCCAGCAGCTTGGGGCGGAGCGTGTACACCTTC	CASSLGRSVYTF
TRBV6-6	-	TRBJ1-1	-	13	TGTGCCAGCCCAAGGGGGAGAGGAACTGAAGCTTTCTTT	CASPRGRGTEAFF
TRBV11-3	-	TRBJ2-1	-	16	TGTGCCAGCAGCTTAGAGGCGGTGAGCTCCTACAATGAGCAGTTCTTC	CASSLEAVSSYNEQFF
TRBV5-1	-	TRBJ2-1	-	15	TGCGCCAGCAGCTTGTTGTCGAAGGGAGACAATGAGCAGTTCTTC	CASSLLSKGDNEQFF
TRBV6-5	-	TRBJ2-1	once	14	TGTGCCAGCACCGCAGGGGAACCCTACAATGAGCAGTTCTTC	CASTAGEPYNEQFF
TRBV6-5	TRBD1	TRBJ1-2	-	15	TGTGCCAGCAGTTATAATGGACAGGGCACAGATGGCTACACCTTC	CASSYNGQGTDGYTF
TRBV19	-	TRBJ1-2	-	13	TGTGCCAGTAGTATAGACGGGGAGCGAGGCTACACCTTC	CASSIDGERGYTF
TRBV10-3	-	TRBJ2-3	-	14	TGTGCCATCAGTCCCAGGGAGGGCACAGATACGCAGTATTTT	CAISPREGTDTQYF
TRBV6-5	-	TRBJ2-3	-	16	TGTGCCAGCAGTTATTACCCGGGAGAACACACAGATACGCAGTATTTT	CASSYYPGEHTDTQYF
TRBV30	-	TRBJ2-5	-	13	TGTGCCTGGAGTGTGGACAGTGAAGAGACCCAGTACTTC	CAWSVDSEETQYF
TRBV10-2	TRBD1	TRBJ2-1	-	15	TGCGCCAGTAGCTCACAGGGGGCTAATTACAATGAGCAGTTCTTC	CASSSQGANYNEQFF
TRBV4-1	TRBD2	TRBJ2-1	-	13	TGCGCCAGCAGCCAACCTAGCGGGCTAGAGCAGTTCTTC	CASSQPSGLEQFF